This TCR beta chain was found in a study of neurological immune-mediated disorders. This clonotype was counted only a few times. Its antigen is not known. 5'RACE employing 10-nucleotide random UMIs yielded the cDNA. Each sequencing run yielded over 190 million TCR-beta sequences from 15-18 subjects. TCRdb re-called the 5' RACE reads with MiXCR, one entry per CDR3 protein. In the table there are tens of thousands of distinct CDR3 sequences, around a tenth of which are singletons. Overall study results and limits: No CDR3 amino acid sequences were shared by expanded clones across subjects, suggesting private repertoires in all groups.

Germline V CDR1 and CDR2: LGHDT, YNNKEL (reference sequence). The CDR3 runs to 15 residues. J lost 7 bases, V lost 4 bases, and 5 bases had no gene match. What was sequenced was PBMCs. The rearrangement links TRBV3-1 to TRBJ2-1; 12 bases match TRBD2. This clonotype was obtained from a man in his forties in good health. The CDR3 sequence is CASSLPSGGGNEQFF. As DNA, the CDR3 is TGTGCCAGCAGCCTCCCTAGCGGGGGGGGTAATGAGCAGTTCTTC.